This T cell receptor beta chain was captured by sequencing in a study of post-analysis software for immune sequencing data. Study outcomes and limitations: Higher frequency in patients than in controls was seen for about five TRBV segments, with TRBV5-6, TRBV5-1 and TRBV20-1 among them.

The TCR beta cDNA libraries contained unique molecular identifiers. A single record per CDR3 protein comes from TCRdb applying MiXCR to the PCR reads. The sample holds 820,000 or so distinct CDR3 sequences; under 70% are singletons and the top ten take approximately 4.5%. Comment on this clonotype: What it recognizes is unknown.

Germline V lookup: CDR1 LGHNT, CDR2 FRNRAP. The trim removed 0 bases at V and 1 base at J, leaving 9 bases unmatched. CDR3 length: 18 residues. The receptor was isolated from a girl aged 10 to 17 with multiple sclerosis. This chain uses TRBV12-5 with TRBJ1-5; 7 nucleotides agree with TRBD1. Input material: blood. CDR3 residues: CASGLVLTGRWSNQPQHF. The DNA for the CDR3 is TGTGCTAGTGGTTTGGTACTGACAGGGAGATGGAGCAATCAGCCCCAGCATTTT.